Below, 11 T cell receptor beta chains from the same sample are listed, as sequenced in a study of blood T cell repertoires in COVID-19. Libraries were prepared by immunoSEQ multiplex PCR; TCRdb keeps only in-frame clonotypes and omits some of them. The sample has fewer than 200,000 clones, 88% seen once; the top ten hold around 2%. The source material was peripheral blood. All receptors derive from a man aged 50 to 60 who had recovered from COVID-19.

This clone was recorded only once. The chain has TRBV5-1 and TRBJ2-1, with a possible D match to TRBD2 (6 bases). V was trimmed by 6 bases and J by 4 bases, leaving 14 bases between them. This CDR3 comprises 14 residues. Germline V gives CDR1 SGHRS, CDR2 YFSETQ. CDR3 residues: CASTWAGSYNEQFF. CDR3 coding DNA: TGCGCCAGCACCTGGGCGGGAAGTTACAATGAGCAGTTCTTC. The variable domain in full, completed from reference TRBV5-1 and TRBJ2-1, reads KAGVTQTPRYLIKTRGQQVTLSCSPISGHRSVSWYQQTPGQGLQFLFEYFSETQRNKGNFPGRFSGRQFSNSRSEMNVSTLELGDSALYLCASTWAGSYNEQFFGPGTRLTVL.

The CDR3 sequence: CASSVGLGGGNIQYF. DNA of the CDR3: TGTGCCAGCAGCGTAGGCTTGGGGGGAGGAAACATTCAGTACTTC. V is TRBV9 and J is TRBJ2-4; the D gene is possibly TRBD2 (6 bases). The CDR3 extends over 15 amino acids. V was shortened by 0 bases and J by 6 bases, with 13 bases between the two germline ends. In germline, CDR1 is SGDLS, CDR2 YYNGEE.

The V gene is TRBV29-1, the J gene TRBJ1-6; D unresolved. Trimming took 6 bases from V and 7 from J, leaving 13 bases between them. Per the germline V gene, CDR1 is SQVTM and CDR2 is ANQGSEA. The CDR3 sequence is 13 residues long. The CDR3 bases are TGCAGCGTGGGCGTCGACATGAATTCACCCCTCCACTTT. Amino acid sequence: CSVGVDMNSPLHF.

The rearrangement uses TRBV5-1 and TRBJ1-2; D ambiguous. V shed 0 bases and J shed 4 bases, with 10 bases lying between them. This CDR3 has 14 amino acids. The germline V gene has CDR1 SGHRS and CDR2 YFSETQ. The CDR3 is CASSLGEEGYGYTF. Here the CDR3 DNA reads TGCGCCAGCAGCTTGGGAGAGGAGGGCTATGGCTACACCTTC.

V is TRBV11-2 and J is TRBJ2-7; D is uncertain. The germline V gene encodes CDR1 SGHAT and CDR2 FQNNGV. This CDR3 contains 15 residues. V shed 0 bases and J shed 1 base, with 10 bases lying between them. The CDR3 region has the DNA TGTGCCAGCAGCTTAGATTCCGCCAGGTCCTACGAGCAGTACTTC. Residues: CASSLDSARSYEQYF.

The chain couples TRBV27 to TRBJ2-3, with no clear D. Germline CDR1 MNHEY, CDR2 SMNVEV (reference sequence). V shed 0 bases and J shed 0 bases, with 7 bases lying between them. CDR3 size: 15 residues. CDR3 DNA sequence: TGTGCCAGCAGTTTATCCCCCTTTAGCACAGATACGCAGTATTTT. It specifies CASSLSPFSTDTQYF.

The chain is built from TRBV29-1 and TRBJ2-3; 7 bases fit TRBD2. The CDR3 covers 12 residues. With V trimmed by 5 bases and J by 1 base, 0 bases remained unmatched. Per the germline V gene, CDR1 is SQVTM and CDR2 is ANQGSEA. CDR3 in DNA: TGCAGCGTTAGCGGGGGCACAGATACGCAGTATTTT. This sequence encodes CSVSGGTDTQYF.

A single count supports this clone. A read error may produce the germline difference seen at one junction end. This chain joins TRBV28 and TRBJ1-4; maybe TRBD1 (6 bases). The CDR3 is 17 amino acids. Germline loops: CDR1 MDHEN, CDR2 SYDVKM. In nucleotides, the CDR3 is TGTGCCAGCATTTTAAACAACGGGGGGGCAAACCGGGAAAAACTGTTTTTT. Protein sequence: CASILNNGGANREKLFF.

This sequence joins TRBV6-5 and TRBJ1-5; 9 bases are shared with TRBD1. CDR3 size: 15 residues. The V gene end was trimmed by 5 bases and the J gene end by 5 bases; junction bases not matched to a gene: 7. Germline V gives CDR1 MNHEY, CDR2 SVGAGI. The CDR3 spells CASSLGQGRDQPQHF. The CDR3 coding sequence is TGTGCCAGCAGTCTCGGACAGGGGAGGGATCAGCCCCAGCATTTT.

This chain connects TRBV28 to TRBJ1-5; weak D call: TRBD1 (5 bases). Trimming removed 1 base at V and 2 bases at J, with 9 bases between. CDR3 size: 15 residues. Germline V gene sequence: CDR1 MDHEN, CDR2 SYDVKM. The CDR3 DNA is TGTGCCAGCAGTTTATTAGGGGCGGGCAATCAGCCCCAGCATTTT. Protein product: CASSLLGAGNQPQHF. Variable domain in full (rest from reference TRBV28 and TRBJ1-5): DVKVTQSSRYLVKRTGEKVFLECVQDMDHENMFWYRQDPGLGLRLIYFSYDVKMKEKGDIPEGYSVSREKKERFSLILESASTNQTSMYLCASSLLGAGNQPQHFGDGTRLSIL.

The CDR3 sequence: CASSYSYGEQFF. The CDR3 DNA reads TGTGCCAGCAGTTATAGTTATGGTGAGCAGTTCTTC. The V call is TRBV6-2 or TRBV6-3, the J call TRBJ2-1; D is undetermined. V shed 3 bases and J shed 9 bases, with 9 bases lying between them. This CDR3 spans 12 amino acids. In germline, CDR1 is MNHEY, CDR2 SVGEGT.